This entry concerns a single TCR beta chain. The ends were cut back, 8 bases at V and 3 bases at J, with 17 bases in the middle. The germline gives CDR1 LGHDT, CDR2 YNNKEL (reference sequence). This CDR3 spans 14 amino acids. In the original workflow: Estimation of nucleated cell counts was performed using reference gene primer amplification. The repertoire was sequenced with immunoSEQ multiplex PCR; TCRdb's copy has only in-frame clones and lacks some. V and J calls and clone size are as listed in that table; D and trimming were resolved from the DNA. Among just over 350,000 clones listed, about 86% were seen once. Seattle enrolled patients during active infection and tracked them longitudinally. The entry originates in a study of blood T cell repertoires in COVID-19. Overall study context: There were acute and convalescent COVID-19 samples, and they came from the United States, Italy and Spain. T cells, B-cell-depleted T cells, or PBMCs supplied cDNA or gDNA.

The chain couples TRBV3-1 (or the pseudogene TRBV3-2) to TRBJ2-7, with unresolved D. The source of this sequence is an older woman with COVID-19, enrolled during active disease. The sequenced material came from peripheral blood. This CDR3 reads CASGKAGVFYEQYF. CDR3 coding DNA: TGTGCCAGCGGAAAAGCCGGAGTCTTCTACGAGCAGTACTTC.